This T cell receptor (beta chain) was sequenced for a study of Graves' ophthalmopathy and Graves' hyperthyroidism. Study at large: Over 18 months of follow-up, stable hyperthyroidism required that no ophthalmopathy appear.

Concerning this clonotype: Its specificity is unknown.

The study, taken as a whole, reports: The blood repertoire also included most expanded thyroid clonotypes above 0.001 frequency.

Enrolled hyperthyroidism patients had a new diagnosis, a duration under 2 months, and an age of 18 to 65. Clinicians diagnosed using symptoms, serum thyroxine, TRAb, thyroid ultrasound and orbital computed tomography. The CDR3 has 14 amino acids. The V gene lost 5 bases and the J gene lost 7 bases, with 18 bases spanning the gap. Germline V gene data show CDR1 as MNHNS and CDR2 as SASEGT. Beta-chain TCR CDR3 regions were amplified from RNA transcripts. Second-round multiplex PCR came after first-round RT-PCR with HTBI primers. TCRdb reanalysed the multiplex PCR reads using MiXCR and keeps one entry per CDR3 protein. This sample has about 1.2 million distinct CDR3 sequences, with roughly 35% found just once.

This TCR came from an adult man with Graves' hyperthyroidism. The chain links TRBV6-1 to TRBJ2-7; D is unclear. Sequencing used peripheral blood or thyroid tissue (not recorded which). CDR3: CASSPRVTALEQYF. The CDR3 nucleotides are TGTGCCAGCAGTCCGCGAGTGACGGCACTGGAGCAGTACTTC.